A selection of T cell receptor beta chains follows, all from one sample in a study of STAT5B mutations in CD4+ large granular lymphocyte leukemia. Profiling relied on immunoSEQ multiplex PCR, and the TCRdb table lists in-frame clones only, not all of them. The repertoire holds about 34,000 clones, with about 80% as singletons. Sequenced material: CD4+ T cells from blood buffy coats. The source is a human donor in good health. The CDR3 runs from the conserved cysteine through the conserved F or W. D genes are given only for firm matches. The size field is filled for only some rows; it gives once, few, many or a size class.

clone_size | d_call | j_call | v_call | cdr3_aa | cdr3_nt
once | TRBD1 | TRBJ1-2 | TRBV5-4 | CASSPPRDRVGVNYGYTF | TGTGCCAGCAGCCCGCCCCGGGACAGGGTAGGGGTTAACTATGGCTACACCTTC
. | TRBD2 | TRBJ2-1 | TRBV6-1 | CASSGAGGSSSYNEQFF | TGTGCCAGCAGTGGAGCGGGAGGGTCGAGCTCCTACAATGAGCAGTTCTTC
once | . | TRBJ2-5 | TRBV15 | CATQGWRQETQYF | TGTGCCACCCAAGGCTGGAGGCAAGAGACCCAGTACTTC
. | . | TRBJ2-2 | TRBV18 | CASSRIIANTGELFF | TGTGCCAGCTCACGCATTATCGCGAACACCGGGGAGCTGTTTTTT
. | . | TRBJ1-4 | TRBV27 | CASSLTATNEKLFF | TGTGCCAGCAGTTTGACTGCAACTAATGAAAAACTGTTTTTT
few | TRBD2 | TRBJ2-7 | TRBV7-2 | CASSSRLAGGPYEQYF | TGTGCCAGCAGCTCAAGACTAGCGGGAGGGCCCTACGAGCAGTACTTC
once | . | TRBJ2-7 | TRBV11-2 | CASSHPDRFWSEQYF | TGTGCCAGCAGCCACCCCGACAGGTTCTGGAGCGAGCAGTACTTC
. | . | TRBJ1-2 | TRBV7-9 | CASSPEPYGYTF | TGTGCCAGCAGCCCGGAACCTTATGGCTACACCTTC
. | . | TRBJ1-1 | TRBV13 | CASSPFGRGTTEAFF | TGTGCCAGCAGCCCATTCGGGCGGGGCACCACTGAAGCTTTCTTT
. | TRBD1 | TRBJ1-1 | TRBV11-2 | CASSLSARGSTEAFF | TGTGCCAGCAGCTTATCAGCCAGGGGGTCCACTGAAGCTTTCTTT
. | . | TRBJ1-5 | TRBV2 | CASSGQKNQPQHF | TGTGCCAGCAGCGGACAGAAAAATCAGCCCCAGCATTTT
. | . | TRBJ1-2 | TRBV7-2 | CASSWDNNYGYTF | TGTGCCAGCAGCTGGGACAACAACTATGGCTACACCTTC
. | . | TRBJ2-3 | TRBV2 | CASSEQGSTDTQYF | TGTGCCAGCAGTGAACAGGGGAGCACAGATACGCAGTATTTT
. | TRBD1 | TRBJ2-1 | TRBV5-5 | CASSVRDRGYNEQFF | TGTGCCAGCAGCGTCCGGGACAGGGGATACAATGAGCAGTTCTTC
. | TRBD1 | TRBJ2-5 | TRBV4-1 | CASSQEDRVKTQYF | TGCGCCAGCAGCCAAGAAGACAGGGTGAAGACCCAGTACTTC
. | TRBD1 | TRBJ1-2 | TRBV5-4 | CASSLEQGSYGYTF | TGTGCCAGCAGCTTGGAACAGGGGAGCTATGGCTACACCTTC
. | TRBD1 | TRBJ2-5 | TRBV5-1 | CASSRGDRVGETQYF | TGCGCCAGCAGCCGTGGGGACAGGGTCGGGGAGACCCAGTACTTC
. | TRBD1 | TRBJ1-2 | TRBV4-1 | CASSQDPAGGNYGYTF | TGCGCCAGCAGCCAAGATCCGGCAGGGGGGAACTATGGCTACACCTTC
. | TRBD2 | TRBJ2-2 | TRBV18 | CASSRLAGGDTGELFF | TGTGCCAGCTCACGTCTAGCGGGAGGCGACACCGGGGAGCTGTTTTTT
. | . | TRBJ1-1 | TRBV11-3 | CASSWGGADTEAFF | TGTGCCAGCAGCTGGGGGGGCGCCGACACTGAAGCTTTCTTT
. | . | TRBJ1-3 | TRBV5-1 | CASSLAPGPRSGNTIYF | TGCGCCAGCAGCTTAGCTCCGGGTCCCAGGTCTGGAAACACCATATATTTT
. | . | TRBJ2-7 | TRBV6-6 | CASSYGRDGYEQYF | TGTGCCAGCAGTTATGGGCGGGATGGCTACGAGCAGTACTTC
. | . | TRBJ1-4 | TRBV4-3 | CASSQDAGFANEKLFF | TGCGCCAGCAGCCAAGATGCGGGGTTCGCTAATGAAAAACTGTTTTTT
. | TRBD1 | TRBJ1-1 | TRBV5-1 | CASGRGQPNTEAFF | TGCGCCAGCGGAAGGGGACAGCCCAACACTGAAGCTTTCTTT
. | . | TRBJ2-7 | TRBV7-9 | CASSLRSGYEQYF | TGTGCCAGCAGCTTAAGGTCTGGCTACGAGCAGTACTTC
. | . | TRBJ2-1 | TRBV2 | CASKVSARATGGSRNEQFF | TGTGCCAGCAAGGTCAGTGCCCGAGCGACTGGGGGAAGTAGGAATGAGCAGTTCTTC
. | . | TRBJ2-7 | TRBV5-1 | CASSPTPRTRVPYEQYF | TGCGCCAGCAGCCCAACCCCCAGGACAAGGGTTCCCTACGAGCAGTACTTC
. | TRBD1 | TRBJ2-7 | TRBV10-2 | CASSTDRGYEQYF | TGCGCCAGCAGTACCGACAGGGGATACGAGCAGTACTTC
. | TRBD2 | TRBJ2-3 | TRBV19 | CASSIGWRGADTQYF | TGTGCCAGTAGTATAGGTTGGCGGGGGGCAGATACGCAGTATTTT
. | TRBD1 | TRBJ2-7 | TRBV11-2 | CASSRAGGTYEQYF | TGTGCCAGCAGCCGGGCAGGGGGTACGTACGAGCAGTACTTC
. | . | TRBJ1-2 | TRBV7-2 | CASSLDPGNYGYTF | TGTGCCAGCAGCTTAGATCCCGGAAACTATGGCTACACCTTC
. | . | TRBJ1-5 | TRBV6-6 | CASSHSSPNSNQPQHF | TGTGCCAGCAGCCACTCTTCGCCGAATAGCAATCAGCCCCAGCATTTT
. | TRBD2 | TRBJ2-5 | TRBV7-9 | CASSLRPLRTSGGQETQYF | TGTGCCAGCAGCTTAAGGCCCCTACGAACTAGCGGGGGACAAGAGACCCAGTACTTC
. | TRBD1 | TRBJ1-2 | TRBV11-2 | CASSPTGRGQFYGYTF | TGTGCCAGCAGCCCGACCGGTAGGGGACAGTTCTATGGCTACACCTTC
. | . | TRBJ2-7 | TRBV4-1 | CASSQLGFEQYF | TGCGCCAGCAGCCAACTCGGGTTTGAGCAGTACTTC
. | . | TRBJ2-5 | TRBV7-2 | CASSPPQGRGETQYF | TGTGCCAGCAGCCCCCCCCAGGGGCGCGGGGAGACCCAGTACTTC
. | . | TRBJ1-6 | TRBV18 | CASSSGGPLHF | TGTGCCAGCTCCTCGGGGGGACCCCTCCACTTT
few | . | TRBJ1-1 | TRBV7-3 | CASSLTPGEDTEAFF | TGTGCCAGCAGCTTAACGCCGGGGGAGGACACTGAAGCTTTCTTT